The 15 T cell receptor beta chains below all came from one sample that was sequenced in a study of CD8+CD57+ T cells in acquired aplastic anemia. Genomic DNA, the template, was used for profiling of the TCR beta VDJ and CDR3. TCRdb re-analysed the reads in MiXCR, keeping a single row per CDR3 protein. The profile covers 200,000 to 300,000 distinct CDR3 sequences, with 82% appearing a single time and about two fifths taken by the ten largest. In patients chosen for sequencing, flow cytometry had shown CD8+CD57+ cell expansion. The material sequenced was sorted CD4+, CD8+, or CD8+CD57+ T cells (not recorded which) from PBMCs. The receptors shown here come from a human donor with aplastic anemia.

Comment on this clonotype: The conserved final phenylalanine or tryptophan is absent from the CDR3, which likely points to a read error. It is unclear where the CDR3 begins or ends on the DNA, so no DNA is shown, and the CDR3 is as TCRdb lists it. The J gene is TRBJ1-4, the V gene TRBV6-1; TRBD1 is the table's D call, not checked against the DNA. The CDR3 comprises 15 residues, both ends counted. CDR1 and CDR2 from the germline V gene are MNHNS and SASEGT. CDR3 residues: CASSQYRGTGKNCFL.

The rearrangement uses TRBV11-3 and TRBJ2-3, with 7 bases that match TRBD1. CDR1 is SGHNT, CDR2 YENEEA, per germline. The CDR3 contains 14 residues. Trimming at V came to 4 bases and at J to 6 bases, leaving 7 bases not matched to a gene. This CDR3 reads CASSSAGTADTQYF. CDR3 coding DNA: TGTGCCAGCAGCTCAGCCGGGACAGCCGATACGCAGTATTTT.

Concerning this clonotype: Lacking the conserved final phenylalanine or tryptophan, this CDR3 likely reflects a read error. The chain is built from TRBV7-9 and TRBJ1-1, with D unclear. Germline V lookup: CDR1 SEHNR, CDR2 FQNEAQ (reference sequence). This CDR3 contains 11 residues. With 8 bases removed from V and 6 bases from J, the gap between germline ends came to 10 bases. In nucleotides, the CDR3 is TGTGCCAGCGCAGAATACGCTGAAGCTTTCTTG. This codes for CASAEYAEAFL.

In regard to this clonotype: Germline is not matched at one junction end, which may reflect a read error. V usage is TRBV2 and J usage is TRBJ1-1, with D unresolved. There are 16 residues in the CDR3. CDR1 and CDR2 (germline): SNHLY, FYNNEI. Here the CDR3 DNA reads TGTGCCAGCGGAGACGCTGCCGTCGTTTTGAACTCTGAAGCTTTCTTT. Protein: CASGDAAVVLNSEAFF. The full variable domain, rest sourced from reference TRBV2 and TRBJ1-1, is EPEVTQTPSHQVTQMGQEVILRCVPISNHLYFYWYRQILGQKVEFLVSFYNNEISEKSEIFDDQFSVERPDGSNFTLKIRSTKLEDSAMYFCASGDAAVVLNSEAFFGQGTRLTVV.

The chain combines TRBV5-5 with TRBJ1-1; D is undetermined. Trimming left V 4 bases short and J 1 base short, with 14 bases between. This CDR3 region has 15 residues. Germline V gives CDR1 SGHKS, CDR2 YYEKEE (reference sequence). Written as DNA, the CDR3 is TGTGCCAGCAGCGGTGGCATCCCAGGGAACACTGAAGCTTTCTTT. Protein sequence: CASSGGIPGNTEAFF.

The genes are TRBV24-1 and TRBJ2-1, with TRBD2 matching 7 bases. CDR1 KGHDR and CDR2 SFDVKD come from the germline V gene. V was clipped by 4 bases and J by 6 bases; unmatched bases: 5. This CDR3 spans 14 amino acids. CDR3 amino acids: CATSDESGVNEQFF. The DNA for the CDR3 is TGTGCCACCAGTGACGAGAGCGGGGTCAATGAGCAGTTCTTC.

V usage is TRBV11-3 and J usage is TRBJ2-3; tentative D call: TRBD2 (5 bases). Germline CDR1 is SGHNT and CDR2 is YENEEA. The CDR3 consists of 16 residues. Trimming pared 4 bases from V and 5 bases from J, leaving 19 bases between. In DNA, the CDR3 is TGTGCCAGCAGCTCACATCCTCCGAGGGTTGGAGATACGCAGTATTTT. It specifies CASSSHPPRVGDTQYF.

This clonotype was detected once. As DNA, the CDR3 is TGTGCCAGCAGCTTGGGTGCCGTCACAGATACGCAGTATTTT. The encoded protein is CASSLGAVTDTQYF. This chain joins TRBV5-8 and TRBJ2-3, with D unclear. The CDR3 totals 14 residues. Germline V gives CDR1 SGHTS, CDR2 YDEGEE. Trimming cost V 0 bases and J 2 bases, with 7 bases left between them. Together with reference TRBV5-8 and TRBJ2-3, the CDR3 gives the full variable domain: EAGVTQSPTHLIKTRGQQATLRCSPISGHTSVYWYQQALGLGLQFLLWYDEGEERNRGNFPPRFSGRQFPNYSSELNVNALELEDSALYLCASSLGAVTDTQYFGPGTRLTVL.

With respect to this clonotype: The CDR3 does not end in the conserved phenylalanine or tryptophan, so this is likely a read error. The DNA is omitted, as the CDR3 cannot be located on it reliably, and the CDR3 follows TCRdb's listing. This rearrangement joins TRBV2 to TRBJ1-1; the D segment call TRBD1 is taken from the table without a DNA check. Germline values: CDR1 SNHLY, CDR2 FYNNEI. The CDR3 has 15 amino acids, counting both end residues. CDR3: CASGVGGTDTDDFCL.

This clonotype was observed a single time. No conserved phenylalanine or tryptophan ends this CDR3, so it is likely a read error. The chain carries TRBV2 and TRBJ2-7; D possibly corresponds to TRBD2 (7 bases). The germline CDR1 and CDR2 sequences are SNHLY and FYNNEI. This CDR3 region has 12 residues. Trimming took off 4 bases at V and 6 bases at J, with 10 bases between the two ends. CDR3 nucleotides: TGTGCCAGCAGTGCGGGGGGCACCGAGCAGTACGAC. Protein sequence: CASSAGGTEQYD.

The gene calls are TRBV9 and TRBJ2-7; D possibly matches TRBD1 or TRBD2 (6 bases each). The CDR3 is 16 residues long. Germline V gives CDR1 SGDLS, CDR2 YYNGEE. The V gene lost 0 bases and the J gene lost 1 base, with 14 bases spanning the gap. The CDR3 DNA sequence: TGTGCCAGCAGCGTAGGGGGGGCAGCCCTTTCCTACGAGCAGTACGTC. Translation: CASSVGGAALSYEQYV.

With regard to this clonotype: Likely a read error: the CDR3 ends without its conserved phenylalanine or tryptophan. It is unclear where the CDR3 begins or ends on the DNA, so no DNA is shown, and the CDR3 is as TCRdb lists it. The genes are TRBV15 and TRBJ2-7; TRBD1, the table's D call, was not compared with the DNA. The CDR3 has 14 residues if both end residues are counted. In germline, CDR1 is LNHNV, CDR2 YYDKDF (reference sequence). The CDR3 is CATCRGADQETLCL.

The chain couples TRBV2 to TRBJ2-7; maybe TRBD2 (7 bases). The last part of the DNA fits TRBJ2-1 better; the J call may be wrong. CDR1 SNHLY and CDR2 FYNNEI come from the germline V gene. The CDR3 is 13 residues long. The CDR3 spells CASGEGGTHEQFF. The CDR3 coding sequence is TGTGCCAGCGGGGAGGGGGGGACCCACGAGCAGTTCTTC.

This sequence joins TRBV7-2 and TRBJ2-5, with D maybe TRBD2 (6 bases). Deletions cut 5 bases from V and 1 base from J, with 8 bases between. The CDR3 is made up of 13 amino acids. The V gene's germline CDR1 is SGHTA and CDR2 FQGNSA. For the CDR3, the DNA is TGTGCCAGCAGCCCGGGACTCCAAGAGACCCAGTACTTC. Translating it yields CASSPGLQETQYF.

The V and J genes are TRBV7-9 and TRBJ1-5; D gene ambiguous. This CDR3 comprises 15 residues. Trimming removed 5 bases at V and 4 bases at J, with 15 bases between. Germline CDR1 and CDR2: SEHNR and FQNEAQ (reference sequence). The CDR3 bases are TGTGCCAGCAGCGTCTCAGCCGCCCGAAATCAGCCCCAGCATTTT. Protein sequence: CASSVSAARNQPQHF.